This T cell receptor beta chain comes out of a study of blood T cells in healthy people across ages. Then a second PCR, running roughly 7 to 12 cycles, was carried out with a sample-barcoded 5' primer and a J-beta primer mix. One entry per CDR3 protein, called by TCRdb with MiXCR from the 5' RACE reads. The sample has 550,000 to 800,000 distinct CDR3 sequences; around a fifth are singletons. Germline V CDR1 and CDR2: SQVTM, ANQGSEA. With 0 bases removed from V and 6 bases from J, the gap between germline ends came to 12 bases. This CDR3 has 14 amino acids. The V and J genes are TRBV29-1 and TRBJ2-1; D remains unclear. Sequencing used blood. The TCR was taken from an older man in good health. This CDR3 is CSVEDFFETNEQFF. CDR3 sequence (DNA): TGCAGCGTTGAAGATTTCTTTGAGACCAATGAGCAGTTCTTC.